This T cell receptor (beta chain) was identified in a study of T cells in Graves' hyperthyroidism and ophthalmopathy (dated by TCRdb to the late 2010s). Study-wide context: Peripheral blood samples were taken at initial diagnosis, before any treatment was given. To identify distinguishing TCR V-J signatures, a discovery cohort of 90 to 100 patients was used, comprising 43 with Graves' ophthalmopathy and around 57 with stable Graves' hyperthyroidism. Whether ophthalmopathy could be predicted prospectively was tested in an independent validation cohort made up of 18 to 20 hyperthyroidism patients plus 17 patients who later progressed to ophthalmopathy. For training and testing, the approximately 97 patients in the discovery cohort were randomly divided in a 7:3 ratio. In more than five Graves' hyperthyroidism patients, the study also compared T-cell repertoires from thyroid tissue with T-cell repertoires from blood. Following sampling, methimazole starting at 30 mg daily was given to hyperthyroidism patients, and high-dose intravenous methylprednisolone was given to ophthalmopathy patients. TCR Vbeta CDR3 sequencing of some 140 peripheral blood samples (over 40 ophthalmopathy, about 74 hyperthyroidism and approximately 17 progressor patients) is reported in the paper.

A patient counted as having stable Graves' hyperthyroidism if no progression to ophthalmopathy occurred over 18 months of follow-up. Hyperthyroidism patients were aged 18 to 65 years and newly diagnosed, with disease duration of less than 2 months. The study excluded patients with uncontrolled infections, other autoimmune diseases, pregnancy or lactation. Diagnoses relied on clinical symptoms, serum thyroxine and TRAb, thyroid ultrasound and orbital computed tomography. PBMCs were isolated from 8 to 10 ml of fresh peripheral blood by Ficoll-Paque density gradient centrifugation. Trizol reagent was used to extract total RNA, and RNA quality was then checked on an Agilent 2100 Bioanalyzer. Broad study findings and their caveats: Sample size was not statistically predetermined, and blinding of investigators to group allocation was not performed. In validation, the model predicted progression to ophthalmopathy a median of roughly 6.2 months before onset, with approximately 71% sensitivity and around 76% specificity. Most expanded thyroid clonotypes (frequency above 0.001) were also detected in blood, a finding suggesting that blood repertoires may reflect thyroid immune responses. A model built on a 13 V-J signature distinguished ophthalmopathy from stable hyperthyroidism, reaching roughly 88% sensitivity and about 81% specificity in cross-validation and 80%/75% in testing.

In regard to this clonotype: What antigen it recognizes has not been identified. No clone much larger than this one lies a single base away; base qualities are absent.

The TCR beta CDR3 regions were amplified from RNA transcripts. For the first round of RT-PCR on the TCR CDR3, the HTBI primer set was used together with the Qiagen OneStep RT-PCR kit. Libraries were constructed in a second round of multiplex PCR, after which size selection and purification were carried out. Paired-end sequencing of the libraries was performed with 100 bp reads on an Illumina HiSeq2000. The authors' analysis ran thus. SOAPnuke was used to process the raw data, throwing out any read that contained adapters or uncalled bases, had a mean Phred below 15, or lacked an exact constant-primer or identifier match. High-quality paired reads were merged using COPE v1.2.5, and each unique nucleotide sequence was defined as a clonotype. Clonotypes were aligned to IMGT TRBV, TRBD and TRBJ reference segments using MiTCR v1.1. Analysis was restricted to V-J combinations with a frequency above 0.0001, which covered over 98% of repertoires. The TCS score was defined as F50 (clonal expansion) divided by E x V (chaos), with BLOSUM62-based TCRdist calculated between CDR3 peptides within each V-J. Welch's t-statistics and random forest reduced 500 to 550 V-J features to 13, which were used in a naive Bayes classifier (R e1071). The public reads were quality trimmed at Q25 with fastp and then assembled into clones with MiXCR by TCRdb, keeping productive beta chains. A single entry per CDR3 protein holds the most common genes and DNA from its merged rows. The V and J calls, along with clone size, are taken from TCRdb and not from the paper's own processing. The sample table records 470,000 or so distinct CDR3 sequences; around 20% of these occur just once. The ten most abundant clones make up 26% of the sample.

The source of this sequence is a young man with Graves' hyperthyroidism. Sequenced material: blood.

For the CDR3, the sequence is CASSFAGLAVYEQYF. The DNA sequence follows: TGTGCCAGCAGTTTTGCGGGACTAGCGGTCTACGAGCAGTACTTC. The chain couples TRBV27 to TRBJ2-7; 11 middle bases align to TRBD2. The germline V gene (reference sequence) gives CDR1 as MNHEY and CDR2 as SMNVEV. V is trimmed back by 3 bases and J by 3 bases, and the junction contains 4 bases that no gene match accounts for. Reading from cysteine to phenylalanine, the CDR3 counts 15 amino acids. The DNA shown is the 45-base CDR3, in frame from base 1.